This passage covers 7 T cell receptor beta chains from one sample sequenced in a study of tumor-infiltrating lymphocytes in oesophageal squamous cell carcinoma. Via MiXCR, TCRdb re-called the PCR reads, giving one row per CDR3 protein. The data hold roughly 20,000 distinct CDR3 sequences, with less than 50% observed a single time. The source material was normal esophageal tissue next to the tumor. The source is a female donor with esophageal squamous cell carcinoma.

This clonotype was seen many times. This rearrangement joins TRBV5-4 to TRBJ1-1, with 9 bases matching TRBD1. V shed 5 bases, J shed 1 base, and the junction held 6 bases outside the gene matches. From germline, CDR1 is SGHNT and CDR2 YYREEE (reference sequence). The CDR3 consists of 15 residues. The CDR3 bases are TGTGCCAGCAGAAGAACAGGGGGCGGGAACACTGAAGCTTTCTTT. Translated, it gives CASRRTGGGNTEAFF.

Note on this clonotype: This may be a read error: a much more frequent sequence differs by one nucleotide. The chain recombines TRBV7-6 with TRBJ2-1, with D tentatively TRBD2 (7 bases). The last part of the DNA fits TRBJ2-7 better; the J call may be wrong. Germline assignment: CDR1 SGHVS and CDR2 FNYEAQ. The CDR3 sequence is 17 residues long. The CDR3 region is CASSLGGGGHSYNEQYF. The CDR3 nucleotides are TGTGCCAGCAGCTTAGGGGGCGGGGGACACTCCTACAATGAGCAGTACTTC.

This clonotype was counted at least ten times. The J gene is TRBJ2-7, the V gene TRBV28; possibly TRBD1 or TRBD2 for D (5 bases each). The V gene's germline CDR1 is MDHEN and CDR2 SYDVKM. V was clipped by 0 bases and J by 7 bases, with 16 bases between them. The CDR3 covers 15 residues. In nucleotides, the CDR3 is TGTGCCAGCAGTTTATGGGGGACCGGCTACAATGAGCAGTACTTC. Its protein is CASSLWGTGYNEQYF.

This clonotype was found many times. V and J are TRBV6-1 and TRBJ1-3; 11 nucleotides line up with TRBD1. The length of the CDR3 is 16 residues. Per germline, CDR1 MNHNS and CDR2 SASEGT. After removal of 5 bases from V and 0 bases from J, the junction contained 3 bases not matched to a gene. CDR3 amino acids: CASSRTGGTSGNTIYF. In DNA form, the CDR3 reads TGTGCCAGCAGTAGGACAGGGGGCACCTCTGGAAACACCATATATTTT.

This clonotype was detected ten times or more. Compared with germline, one end of the junction differs, possibly owing to a read error. This rearrangement joins TRBV7-3 to TRBJ2-2; 9 bases are a match to TRBD2. This CDR3 has 17 residues. In germline, CDR1 is SGHTA, CDR2 FQGTGA. CDR3 protein: CASSLTLGGRAGGELFF. The CDR3 nucleotides are TGTGCCAGCAGTTTAACCCTCGGCGGGAGGGCCGGCGGGGAGCTGTTTTTT.

This clonotype was counted at least ten times. The gene calls are TRBV7-9 and TRBJ2-7, with 7 bases lining up with TRBD1. The V segment lost 1 base and the J segment 7 bases; nucleotides outside the gene matches: 7. The germline gives CDR1 SEHNR, CDR2 FQNEAQ (reference sequence). The CDR3 loop spans 14 amino acids. CDR3 amino acids: CASSLGDRSNEQYF. As DNA, the CDR3 is TGTGCCAGCAGCTTAGGGGACAGATCCAATGAGCAGTACTTC.

The sample holds many counts of this clonotype. The chain is built from TRBV28 and TRBJ1-2; D uncertain. Germline V gives CDR1 MDHEN, CDR2 SYDVKM. This CDR3 comprises 12 residues. V was clipped by 2 bases and J by 13 bases, with 14 bases between them. The CDR3 here is CASSLLGRIPTF. For the CDR3, the DNA is TGTGCCAGCAGTTTACTTGGGCGGATTCCCACCTTC.